These 20 T cell receptor beta chains were sequenced from one sample in a study of cytomegalovirus exposure and HLA in healthy donors. 60 Vbeta and 13 Jbeta primers were used in PCR. Measured with immunoSEQ multiplex PCR; TCRdb has only the in-frame clones, and not every one. The sample data list 100,000 to 150,000 clones. The sample comprised PBMCs. The origin of the receptors is a man aged 25-40 years in good health and CMV-seronegative.

The CDR3 sequence: CASYYRGLVTEAFF. CDR3 sequence (DNA): TGTGCCAGCTACTACAGGGGTTTGGTCACTGAAGCTTTCTTT. The chain carries TRBV6-1 and TRBJ1-1; 7 bases fit TRBD1. Germline-derived CDR1 and CDR2 are MNHNS and SASEGT. CDR3 length: 14 amino acids. V was clipped by 8 bases and J by 4 bases; unmatched bases: 10.

This sequence joins TRBV10-3 and TRBJ2-5, with 7 bases that match TRBD2. The J call may be mistaken, given a closer DNA end match to TRBJ2-7. This CDR3 is built from 15 residues. The germline V gene encodes CDR1 ENHRY and CDR2 SYGVKD. CDR3 protein: CATQKGLGTSYEQYF. In nucleotides, the CDR3 is TGTGCCACCCAGAAAGGACTAGGTACGTCCTACGAGCAGTACTTC.

The J gene is TRBJ2-7, the V gene TRBV25-1; D remains ambiguous. There are 14 residues in the CDR3. Germline loops: CDR1 MGHDK, CDR2 SYGVNS. The V end lost 2 bases, the J end lost 2 bases, and 10 bases lay between the germline ends. The CDR3 loop is CASSELGTAYEQYF. The CDR3 DNA reads as TGTGCCAGCAGTGAACTCGGAACAGCCTACGAGCAGTACTTC.

This sequence joins TRBV11-2 and TRBJ2-7; D remains unclear. Per germline, CDR1 SGHAT and CDR2 FQNNGV. The CDR3 totals 14 residues. Trimming stripped 4 bases from V and 4 bases from J, with 14 bases between. CDR3 residues: CASSWAAEYYEQYF. The CDR3 bases are TGTGCCAGCAGCTGGGCCGCAGAATATTACGAGCAGTACTTC.

V usage is TRBV5-1 and J usage is TRBJ2-7; TRBD1 is a possible D gene (7 bases). The germline gives CDR1 SGHRS, CDR2 YFSETQ. The CDR3 runs 15 residues. Trimming removed 3 bases at V and 6 bases at J, with 19 bases between. CDR3 in DNA: TGCGCCAGCAGCTCAACCTCGGGAGAGGGGGCCGAGCAGTACTTC. It is translated as CASSSTSGEGAEQYF.

The rearrangement uses TRBV6-5 and TRBJ2-3, with 10 bases fitting TRBD2. Germline CDR1 and CDR2: MNHEY and SVGAGI. V was clipped by 3 bases and J by 4 bases; unmatched bases: 7. The CDR3 is made up of 16 amino acids. The CDR3: CASSYNSGRLADTQYF. In DNA, the CDR3 is TGTGCCAGCAGTTATAATAGCGGGAGGCTCGCAGATACGCAGTATTTT.

Regarding this clone: At one end the junction does not follow the germline gene, possibly because of a read error. Other DNA sequences from this sample encode an identical CDR3 as well. As DNA, the CDR3 is TGTGCCAGCAGGCCGCTGGGACTCTCCTACGAGCAGTATTTC. It encodes CASRPLGLSYEQYF. The chain has TRBV7-2 and TRBJ2-7; D might be TRBD2 (6 bases). Germline V gives CDR1 SGHTA, CDR2 FQGNSA. The CDR3 is 14 residues long.

The chain couples TRBV7-2 to TRBJ2-1, with TRBD2 matching 13 bases. After removal of 4 bases from V and 6 bases from J, the junction contained 3 bases not matched to a gene. The germline V gene has CDR1 SGHTA and CDR2 FQGNSA. The CDR3 runs 15 residues. CDR3 region: CASSYGLAGANEQFF. The CDR3 DNA reads TGTGCCAGCAGCTACGGACTAGCGGGAGCCAATGAGCAGTTCTTC.

The rearrangement links TRBV10-3 to TRBJ2-3, with a possible D match to TRBD2 (6 bases). This CDR3 region has 13 residues. Germline V gene sequence: CDR1 ENHRY, CDR2 SYGVKD. V was trimmed by 10 bases and J by 4 bases, leaving 15 bases between them. The CDR3 spells CATGEPGADTQYF. The CDR3 nucleotides are TGTGCCACCGGGGAGCCGGGGGCAGATACGCAGTATTTT.

The J gene is TRBJ1-4, the V gene TRBV30, with TRBD1 matching over 10 bases. CDR3 length: 14 amino acids. The trim removed 1 base at V and 6 bases at J, leaving 2 bases unmatched. Looked up from germline, CDR1 is GTSNPN and CDR2 is SVGIG (reference sequence). The CDR3 is CAWSAGTGDEKLFF. The CDR3 bases are TGTGCCTGGAGTGCCGGGACAGGGGATGAAAAACTGTTTTTT.

The chain has TRBV6-5 and TRBJ1-2, with D possibly matching TRBD1 (6 bases). V lost 6 bases and J 7 bases, leaving 15 bases between the germline ends. Germline V gene sequence: CDR1 MNHEY, CDR2 SVGAGI. The CDR3 runs to 13 residues. DNA for the CDR3: TGTGCCAGCAGCCCGCCGGGCAGGGGTGGCTACACCTTC. It specifies CASSPPGRGGYTF.

V usage is TRBV5-1 and J usage is TRBJ1-6, with D possibly matching TRBD1 (5 bases). In germline, CDR1 is SGHRS, CDR2 YFSETQ. Trimming removed 0 bases at V and 1 base at J, with 8 bases between. CDR3 size: 16 residues. Written as DNA, the CDR3 is TGCGCCAGCAGCTTGGCTCAGGGTTCCTATAATTCACCCCTCCACTTT. It codes for CASSLAQGSYNSPLHF.

The chain uses TRBV9 and TRBJ1-1; 9 bases map to TRBD1. CDR3 length: 15 residues. Germline CDR1 SGDLS, CDR2 YYNGEE. Losses at the gene ends were 3 bases for V and 6 bases for J; bases not matched to a gene: 9. The CDR3 DNA sequence: TGTGCCAGCAGCGCGATGACAGGGGGGGGTGCTGAAGCTTTCTTT. Translated, it gives CASSAMTGGGAEAFF.

The genes are TRBV30 and TRBJ2-7; unclear D gene. The CDR3 sequence is 15 residues long. CDR1 GTSNPN and CDR2 SVGIG come from the germline V gene (reference sequence). V lost 2 bases, J lost 1 base, and 15 bases lay in between. The DNA for the CDR3 is TGTGCCTGGAGTATGCCCAGAGGCCGGTCCTACGAGCAGTACTTC. It translates to CAWSMPRGRSYEQYF.

V is TRBV7-8 and J is TRBJ1-1; a weak D match, TRBD1 (6 bases). V was pared by 7 bases and J by 0 bases, with 12 bases between. This CDR3 is 14 amino acids long. Germline V gene data show CDR1 as SGHVS and CDR2 as FQNEAQ. The chain's CDR3 is CASTPTGLNTEAFF. The CDR3 DNA is TGTGCCAGCACACCGACAGGCCTGAACACTGAAGCTTTCTTT.

The chain carries TRBV30 and TRBJ2-5; the D gene is possibly TRBD1 (5 bases). Trimming cost V 2 bases and J 2 bases, with 6 bases left between them. The CDR3 totals 12 residues. Germline-derived CDR1 and CDR2 are GTSNPN and SVGIG (reference sequence). CDR3 coding DNA: TGTGCCTGGAGTAGGGGACAAGAGACCCAGTACTTC. This gives the protein CAWSRGQETQYF.

The chain joins TRBV9 to TRBJ2-2; a weak D match, TRBD1 (6 bases). The V and J ends lost 0 bases and 2 bases respectively, with 8 bases between them. The CDR3 has 15 residues. Per germline, CDR1 SGDLS and CDR2 YYNGEE. This chain's CDR3 is CASSVVGTNTGELFF. The CDR3 DNA reads TGTGCCAGCAGCGTAGTGGGGACAAACACCGGGGAGCTGTTTTTT.

V and J are TRBV28 and TRBJ2-7; 9 nucleotides align to TRBD1. Looked up from germline, CDR1 is MDHEN and CDR2 is SYDVKM. The length of the CDR3 is 14 residues. V lost 5 bases and J lost 7; bases outside the gene matches: 9. The CDR3, as DNA: TGTGCCAGCAGTCCTCCGGGACAGGGCTGGGAGCAGTACTTC. Amino acid sequence: CASSPPGQGWEQYF.

The gene calls are TRBV5-1 and TRBJ2-7, with 7 bases lining up with TRBD2. The CDR3 covers 14 residues. Germline loops: CDR1 SGHRS, CDR2 YFSETQ. The V and J ends lost 3 bases and 1 base, in that order; junction bases with no gene match: 4. CDR3 nucleotide sequence: TGCGCCAGCAGCTCTAGCGGAGGGTCCTACGAGCAGTACTTC. It encodes CASSSSGGSYEQYF.

The chain joins TRBV27 to TRBJ2-3; tentative D call: TRBD2 (6 bases). CDR3 size: 18 residues. Germline V gene sequence: CDR1 MNHEY, CDR2 SMNVEV (reference sequence). V lost 4 bases and J lost 0, with 20 bases in between. In DNA form, the CDR3 reads TGTGCCAGCAGTTCCCTTCGCCGTTACAGCGGGAGCACAGATACGCAGTATTTT. Translated, it gives CASSSLRRYSGSTDTQYF.